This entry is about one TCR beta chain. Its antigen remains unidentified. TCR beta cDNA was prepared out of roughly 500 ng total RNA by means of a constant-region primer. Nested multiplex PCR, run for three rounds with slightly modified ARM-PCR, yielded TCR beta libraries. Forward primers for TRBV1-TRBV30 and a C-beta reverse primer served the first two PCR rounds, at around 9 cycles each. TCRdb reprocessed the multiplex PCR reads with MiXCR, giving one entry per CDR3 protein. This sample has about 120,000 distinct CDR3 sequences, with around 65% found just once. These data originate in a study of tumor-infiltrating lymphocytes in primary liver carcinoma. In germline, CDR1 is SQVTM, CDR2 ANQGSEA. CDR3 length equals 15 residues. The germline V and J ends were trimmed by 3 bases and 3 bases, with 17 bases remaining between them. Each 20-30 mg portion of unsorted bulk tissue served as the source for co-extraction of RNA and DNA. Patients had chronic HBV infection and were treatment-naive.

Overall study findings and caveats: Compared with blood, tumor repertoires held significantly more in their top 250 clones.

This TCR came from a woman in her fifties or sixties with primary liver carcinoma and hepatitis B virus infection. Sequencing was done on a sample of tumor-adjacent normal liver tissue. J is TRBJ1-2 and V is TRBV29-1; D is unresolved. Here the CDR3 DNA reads TGCAGCGTTGATGAGGTAAGGACGGTCGACTATGGCTACACCTTC. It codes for CSVDEVRTVDYGYTF.